This T cell receptor beta chain appears in the sequencing data of a study of blood T cell repertoires in COVID-19. This clone turned up a few times. Authors' methods: Amplification of reference gene primers was used by the study to estimate nucleated cell counts. Here immunoSEQ multiplex PCR was the method, and the copy in TCRdb shows in-frame clones only, minus some. The DNA gave D and trimming, while V, J and clone size come from that table. The sample has just under 350,000 clones; approximately 90% are singletons. This clonotype was sampled from a woman under 30 who had recovered from COVID-19. Material: peripheral blood.

CDR3: CASSMGATNEKLFF. The CDR3 region has the DNA TGTGCCAGTAGTATGGGAGCAACTAATGAAAAACTGTTTTTT. The V gene is TRBV19, the J gene TRBJ1-4, with unresolved D. Per the germline V gene, CDR1 is LNHDA and CDR2 is SQIVND (reference sequence). The CDR3 has 14 amino acids. V lost 3 bases, J lost 0 bases, and 5 bases lay in between.